This T cell receptor (beta chain) appears in the sequencing data of a study of cytomegalovirus exposure and HLA in healthy donors. This CDR3 spans 15 amino acids. CDR1 SGHTS and CDR2 YDEGEE come from the germline V gene. V dropped 0 bases and J dropped 9; count of bases not matched to a gene: 9. Data came from immunoSEQ multiplex PCR; TCRdb stores just in-frame clones and leaves some out. The table shows 250,000 to 350,000 clones, with about nine tenths occurring only once. V and J are TRBV5-8 and TRBJ2-1; 7 bases agree with TRBD2. This sequence originates from a woman younger than 35 in good health and CMV-seronegative. Sequenced input: PBMCs. As DNA, the CDR3 is TGTGCCAGCAGCTTGGTAGGGGACTACGGGGGTGAGCAGTTCTTC. It encodes CASSLVGDYGGEQFF. The variable domain in full, with the rest retrieved from reference TRBV5-8 and TRBJ2-1, is EAGVTQSPTHLIKTRGQQATLRCSPISGHTSVYWYQQALGLGLQFLLWYDEGEERNRGNFPPRFSGRQFPNYSSELNVNALELEDSALYLCASSLVGDYGGEQFFGPGTRLTVL.